Listed below are T cell receptor beta chains from one sample, sequenced in a study of OX40 agonist ivuxolimab in advanced cancers. This table comes from immunoSEQ multiplex PCR, and its TCRdb copy is limited to in-frame clones, with some not included. The repertoire includes about 22,000 clones, around nine tenths of them detected once, and around a quarter sits in the top ten. The sequenced sample was CD4+ or CD8+ T cells sorted from blood, obtained in a trial of the OX40 agonist ivuxolimab. All receptors derive from an adult with an advanced solid tumor such as melanoma, head and neck, liver or kidney cancer. CDR3s include the opening cysteine and the closing phenylalanine or tryptophan. The order of the fields is CDR3 protein, CDR3 DNA, D gene, V gene, clone size, J gene. A D gene is named only where the DNA matches it firmly. Only part of the rows carry a size: once, few, many, or a class if the clone is expanded.

CASSLWQGFYSPLHF,TGTGCCAGCAGTTTATGGCAGGGCTTCTATTCACCCCTCCACTTT,.,TRBV28,.,TRBJ1-6
CASSRAGNTEAFF,TGTGCCAGCAGCAGGGCGGGGAACACTGAAGCTTTCTTT,.,TRBV5-6,.,TRBJ1-1
CASSPGLDGNTIYF,TGTGCCAGCAGCCCTGGACTGGATGGAAACACCATATATTTT,.,TRBV6-5,.,TRBJ1-3
CASSQDEGGEKLFF,TGCGCCAGCAGCCAAGATGAAGGAGGCGAAAAACTGTTTTTT,.,TRBV4-3,.,TRBJ1-4
CASSQDRVTNYGYTF,TGCGCCAGCAGCCAAGATAGGGTTACTAACTATGGCTACACCTTC,.,TRBV4-3,.,TRBJ1-2
CASSQGHRGRGQPQHF,TGCGCCAGCAGCCAAGGGCACAGGGGGCGCGGGCAGCCCCAGCATTTT,TRBD1,TRBV4-3,.,TRBJ1-5
CASSLVRAARPSPYNEQFF,TGTGCTAGCAGCTTAGTTAGGGCGGCAAGGCCGAGCCCCTACAATGAGCAGTTCTTC,.,TRBV7-7,few,TRBJ2-1
CASSLGTGGPEQYF,TGCGCCAGCAGCCTCGGGACAGGTGGACCAGAGCAGTACTTC,TRBD1,TRBV4-1,.,TRBJ2-7
CASSLQTSGGYHEQFF,TGCGCCAGCAGCCTCCAAACTAGCGGGGGTTACCATGAGCAGTTCTTC,TRBD2,TRBV4-1,.,TRBJ2-1
CASSRSGGDFYGYTF,TGTGCCAGCAGTAGATCGGGAGGGGATTTCTATGGCTACACCTTC,.,TRBV6-6,.,TRBJ1-2
CASSLPFRGHFSYEQYF,TGTGCCAGCAGTTTACCCTTCCGGGGACACTTCTCCTACGAGCAGTACTTC,.,TRBV27,.,TRBJ2-7
CASSLSGGDYNEQFF,TGTGCCAGCAGTTTATCCGGAGGAGACTACAATGAGCAGTTCTTC,.,TRBV27,once,TRBJ2-1
CASSPGRNTEAFF,TGTGCCAGCTCACCGGGGCGGAACACTGAAGCTTTCTTT,.,TRBV18,.,TRBJ1-1
CASSPPREARDQETQYF,TGTGCCAGCAGCCCCCCGAGGGAGGCGAGGGACCAAGAGACCCAGTACTTC,.,TRBV7-9,once,TRBJ2-5
CASSPGTSYEQYF,TGTGCCAGCAGCCCCGGGACTAGCTACGAGCAGTACTTC,TRBD2,TRBV7-9,.,TRBJ2-7
CASSLPGTANNEQFF,TGTGCCAGCAGCTTACCCGGGACAGCGAACAATGAGCAGTTCTTC,TRBD1,TRBV7-9,.,TRBJ2-1
CASSVGWDMAYEQYF,TGTGCCAGCAGCGTAGGGTGGGATATGGCCTACGAGCAGTACTTC,.,TRBV9,.,TRBJ2-7
CASSSQIAGPSTDTQYF,TGTGCCAGCAGTTCCCAAATAGCGGGGCCTAGCACAGATACGCAGTATTTT,TRBD2,TRBV28,.,TRBJ2-3
CASSGDLLGGNTGELFF,TGTGCCAGCAGTGGGGATTTGTTAGGTGGGAACACCGGGGAGCTGTTTTTT,.,TRBV2,.,TRBJ2-2
CASSFGAGGTGELFF,TGTGCCAGCAGTTTCGGGGCAGGAGGAACCGGGGAGCTGTTTTTT,.,TRBV27,once,TRBJ2-2
CASRRGQGYAYEQYF,TGTGCCAGCAGGAGAGGACAGGGGTATGCCTACGAGCAGTACTTC,TRBD1,TRBV7-3,.,TRBJ2-7
CASSVKPRTGSSGELFF,TGTGCCAGCAGCGTTAAGCCTAGGACAGGGAGTTCCGGGGAGCTGTTTTTT,TRBD1,TRBV7-2,.,TRBJ2-2
CASSETLAGGYEQYF,TGTGCCAGCAGCGAGACACTAGCGGGAGGCTACGAGCAGTACTTC,TRBD2,TRBV7-9,.,TRBJ2-7
CASSMLHGNLNEKLFF,TGTGCCAGTAGTATGTTGCATGGGAATCTAAATGAAAAACTGTTTTTT,.,TRBV19,.,TRBJ1-4
CAISGGSLPLTNTGELFF,TGTGCCATCAGTGGGGGGTCCTTACCCTTGACGAACACCGGGGAGCTGTTTTTT,.,TRBV10-3,.,TRBJ2-2
CASSRGTGVGSDEQYF,TGTGCCAGCAGCCGCGGGACAGGGGTAGGTAGCGACGAGCAGTACTTC,TRBD1,TRBV4-2,few,TRBJ2-7
CASGLAHSIDPYEQYF,TGTGCTAGTGGTTTGGCCCACTCGATTGATCCCTACGAGCAGTACTTC,.,TRBV12-5,.,TRBJ2-7
CASSLTLEETQYF,TGTGCCAGCAGCTTAACTCTCGAAGAGACCCAGTACTTC,.,TRBV5-6,.,TRBJ2-5
CASSLAGLRTNEKLFF,TGCGCCAGCAGCTTGGCAGGGCTGAGAACTAATGAAAAACTGTTTTTT,.,TRBV5-1,.,TRBJ1-4
CASSIPQGHGYTF,TGTGCCAGTAGTATACCCCAGGGCCATGGCTACACCTTC,.,TRBV19,.,TRBJ1-2
CASSALGGETQYF,TGTGCCAGCAGCGCGCTAGGGGGAGAGACCCAGTACTTC,.,TRBV9,.,TRBJ2-5
CASSQPVRQF,TGTGCCAGCAGCCAACCAGTTCGACAGTTT,.,TRBV4-2,few,TRBJ1-6
CASSVSGTGGVTEAFF,TGTGCCAGCAGTGTCTCCGGGACAGGGGGCGTCACTGAAGCTTTCTTT,TRBD1,TRBV6-1,.,TRBJ1-1
CASSWDTRYEQYF,TGCGCCAGCAGCTGGGACACCCGTTACGAGCAGTACTTC,.,TRBV5-1,.,TRBJ2-7
CSVVGMNTEAFF,TGCAGCGTTGTCGGGATGAACACTGAAGCTTTCTTT,.,TRBV29-1,few,TRBJ1-1
CASSVEGRFYNEQFF,TGTGCCAGCAGCGTAGAGGGGCGTTTTTACAATGAGCAGTTCTTC,.,TRBV9,.,TRBJ2-1
CATGLAGNTDTQYF,TGTGCCACCGGACTAGCGGGTAACACAGATACGCAGTATTTT,TRBD2,TRBV15,.,TRBJ2-3
CASSQLGKARGGELFF,TGCGCCAGCAGCCAACTCGGAAAGGCGCGGGGCGGGGAGCTGTTTTTT,.,TRBV4-1,.,TRBJ2-2
CASSVLGATNEKLFF,TGTGCCAGCAGCGTACTGGGAGCAACTAATGAAAAACTGTTTTTT,.,TRBV9,.,TRBJ1-4
CASSPPGRESYNEQFF,TGTGCCAGCAGCCCGCCGGGCAGGGAGAGCTACAATGAGCAGTTCTTC,.,TRBV5-5,once,TRBJ2-1
CASGNPRDTQYF,TGTGCCAGTGGAAACCCCCGGGATACGCAGTATTTT,.,TRBV9,once,TRBJ2-3
CASSPAFGWEGNEQFF,TGCGCCAGCAGCCCAGCTTTTGGCTGGGAGGGCAATGAGCAGTTCTTC,TRBD2,TRBV4-1,.,TRBJ2-1
CASSPHRGGSDNEQFF,TGTGCTAGCAGCCCACACAGGGGAGGATCTGACAATGAGCAGTTCTTC,.,TRBV7-7,.,TRBJ2-1
CASSLEGKRIDTQYF,TGTGCCAGCAGCTTAGAGGGGAAGAGAATAGATACGCAGTATTTT,.,TRBV7-2,.,TRBJ2-3
CATSTPPGLEQFF,TGTGCCACCAGCACCCCCCCAGGGCTTGAGCAGTTCTTC,.,TRBV15,.,TRBJ2-1
CASSLYSLRAGTGSYGELFF,TGTGCCAGCAGTTTATATTCCCTTCGGGCAGGGACCGGATCTTACGGGGAGCTGTTTTTT,.,TRBV27,.,TRBJ2-2
CASSGSSGITEQYF,TGTGCCAGCAGCGGCAGCAGCGGGATAACTGAGCAGTACTTC,TRBD2,TRBV5-4,.,TRBJ2-7
CASSGNEEGPRYEQFF,TGTGCCAGCAGTGGCAACGAGGAGGGCCCTCGGTATGAGCAGTTCTTC,.,TRBV6-1,.,TRBJ2-1
CASSLVPAGTNEQFF,TGTGCCAGCAGCTTAGTCCCAGCGGGAACCAATGAGCAGTTCTTC,TRBD2,TRBV11-2,.,TRBJ2-1
CASSFSGANVLTF,TGTGCCAGCAGTTTTTCTGGGGCCAACGTCCTGACTTTC,.,TRBV27,.,TRBJ2-6
CASSLSQSSYNEQFF,TGTGCCAGCAGCTTATCGCAGAGCTCCTACAATGAGCAGTTCTTC,.,TRBV11-1,.,TRBJ2-1
CASSQDRTRPTDTQYF,TGCGCCAGCAGCCAAGACAGGACTAGGCCCACAGATACGCAGTATTTT,TRBD2,TRBV4-3,.,TRBJ2-3
CASSAGTGGNEQFF,TGTGCCAGCAGTGCCGGGACAGGGGGCAATGAGCAGTTCTTC,TRBD1,TRBV2,.,TRBJ2-1
CASSQGLAGDRRSYNEQFF,TGCGCCAGCAGCCAAGGACTAGCGGGAGACCGCCGCTCCTACAATGAGCAGTTCTTC,TRBD2,TRBV4-1,.,TRBJ2-1